This entry is about one TCR beta chain. A few counts support this clonotype. The specificity of this receptor is unknown. No base quality values were provided; no much bigger clone lies one nucleotide off. These data belong to a study of identical twins (dated by TCRdb to the mid-2010s). Study-level background: To test whether fetal clonotypes persist, the study used deep sequencing on TCR alpha and beta repertoires from monozygotic twins, unrelated adults of various ages, and cord blood. To rule out contamination, replicate twin experiments were performed at different times with different library preparation protocols.

Beyond this particular receptor, the publication reports: Compared with coincidental sharing between unrelated individuals, out-of-frame TCR alpha sequences shared between twins showed an excess of sequences with low generation probability. Because the same donors could not be followed over many years, the conclusions relied on cross-sectional statistical analysis. Excess twin sharing in beta out-of-frame sequences was weaker because fewer shared sequences lowered the signal-to-noise ratio. Recombination models systematically underestimated out-of-frame TCR alpha sharing in monozygotic twins but agreed with sharing between unrelated individuals. Invariant T cells such as MAIT and iNKT could partly confound zero-insertion analyses, although diverse VJ usage argued against such confounding for most clonotypes. Fewer insertions were carried by abundant cord blood beta clonotypes; a weaker similar trend was observed in young adult naive repertoires, while no such trend was observed in memory repertoires.

Libraries were prepared through 5' RACE. These reads were obtained on an Illumina HiSeq 2000. A universal primer binding site was introduced by template switching, and a unique molecular identifier was present in the final cDNA, enabling accurate counting of TCR cDNA molecules. First-strand cDNA for TCR alpha and beta chains was synthesized from specific primers in the conserved constant-segment region. To control for contamination, each cDNA library was double barcoded with a SMART-Mk sample barcode plus Illumina barcodes. Two successive PCR steps introduced TruSeq adapter sequences along with Illumina sample barcodes. The Illumina HiSeq platform was used with custom primers to sequence TCR alpha and beta cDNA libraries. The authors' analysis ran thus. MiGEC was used to process raw reads and extract unique molecular identifiers, and MiXCR was used to find CDR3 positions. For each individual, recombination models were inferred using an EM algorithm with the repgenHMM and IGoR tools. Shared clonotypes were analyzed with the tcR package in R, and sharing was normalized by the product of cloneset sizes. To study raw recombination free of thymic and clonal selection effects, out-of-frame nonproductive sequences were analyzed. TCRdb trimmed the raw reads at Q25, called clones with MiXCR and kept productive beta chains. Rows merge per CDR3 protein into single entries with the most common DNA and genes. V and J calls and clone size were set by TCRdb, not the authors. Here the sample has just over 500,000 distinct CDR3 sequences; around 20% occur a single time. The top ten clones comprise 0.75% to 0.95% of the sample.

Only healthy Caucasian donors were included. The twin cohort comprised three pairs of female monozygotic twins, all aged roughly 18 to 30 years. CD4+ and CD8+ T cell populations were isolated with positive isolation kits from Invitrogen. The CDR3 runs 16 residues from the cysteine to the phenylalanine. CDR3 DNA is the only sequence kept; it has 48 bases, read in frame from the first base. Based on the germline V gene, the CDR1 and CDR2 sequences are SQVTM and ANQGSEA. Relative to germline, V is missing 7 bases and J is missing 7 bases, with 19 bases of the junction outside any gene match. A further study also used this sample, focusing on T cells expressing NK-cell markers. Per that second paper: Three sorted T-cell subsets (CD3+CD56+NKG2C+, CD3+CD56+NKG2C- and CD3+CD56-NKG2C+) from about 8 donors had their TCR beta-chain repertoires profiled. Among the eight sequenced donors, seven were HCMV-seropositive and one was HCMV-seronegative. To restrict sorting to alphabetaTCR-expressing T cells, an anti-gammadeltaTCR antibody was added in several experiments. In about 6 donors, the dominant CD3+CD56+NKG2C+ clonotypes were found to rank among the top 10 CD8+ clonotypes and to make up about 1.0-7.0% of CD8+ T cells. Those dominant clonotypes were again the most abundant among CD3+CD56-NKG2C+ cells in several donors, at roughly 25-65%. Whether the expanded NKG2C-expressing T cell clones were specific for HCMV antigens was left unclear. The eight sequenced donors were randomly selected healthy volunteers, three men and five women. HCMV serostatus was determined by detecting HCMV-specific IgG in serum with a commercial ELISA kit. MIGEC was used to demultiplex reads and group the reads by UMI, and MiTCR was used to assemble and quantify clonotypes. To remove erroneous sequences, TCR cDNA sequences were retained only when supported by two or more reads. The tcR package was used for downstream repertoire analysis, and clonotypes were matched across fractions by CDR3 nucleotide sequence plus V segment. VDJmatch was used to annotate antigen specificity against VDJdb, with one amino acid substitution in CDR3 allowed.

Material for sequencing was CD4+ T cells sorted from blood. The receptor chain draws on TRBV29-1 and TRBJ2-1, with TRBD2 matching 7 junction bases. This sequence originates from a young woman in good health. The CDR3 protein: CSGMRWAGEGRNEQFF. DNA sequence: TGCAGCGGTATGCGGTGGGCGGGAGAGGGTCGGAATGAGCAGTTCTTC.